The subject of this entry is one T cell receptor beta chain. Its antigen is still unknown. No base-level quality is on record; no much larger clone is a single base apart. The collaborating institutions used their own protocols to collect whole blood in K2EDTA tubes. For TCRbeta analysis, collaborators shipped samples in one of three forms: frozen whole blood, isolated PBMCs, or DNA extracted from either of those sample types. These data belong to a study of blood T cell repertoires in COVID-19 (TCRdb year 2020). Concerning the study at large: Collaborator samples came from the United States, Italy and Spain and covered acute and convalescent phases of COVID-19. The material from the prospective study consisted of cDNA or gDNA derived from T cells, B-cell-depleted T cells, or PBMCs. The sample metadata nearly always contained a de-identified subject ID, COVID-19 status, age in years and sex. Samples came from the ongoing ImmuneRACE study (first 160 participants) plus 1,254 subjects from 6 global collaborators. A freely available public database, intended as a resource for researchers studying the immune response to SARS-CoV-2, is where the repertoires were released. The dataset comprised deeply sampled blood TCRbeta repertoires from subjects exposed to, actively infected with, or recovered from COVID-19. HLA class I and class II types, where available, came from metadata supplied by the sample provider rather than from assay-based typing.

The CDR3 has 15 amino acids, counting the end cysteine and phenylalanine. The kept DNA is CDR3 alone, 45 bases in frame from the first base. At the junction V is shortened by 5 bases and J by 0 bases, with 13 bases in between. From a lookup of the germline V gene (reference sequence), CDR1 and CDR2 are MNHEY and SMNVEV. TCRbeta CDR3 regions were amplified from genomic DNA by means of the immunoSEQ Assay, a bias-controlled multiplex PCR. In the source study's methods: The number of nucleated cells in each sample was estimated by amplification of reference gene primers within the assay. To quantify the absolute abundance of each unique TCRbeta CDR3 rearrangement, sequence reads were collapsed and filtered. For each sample, productive Simpson clonality was calculated by taking the square root of Simpson's diversity index across productive rearrangements. TCRdb mirrors the immuneACCESS table, restricted to in-frame sequences. Some clones are absent from its copies; in checked studies, under half trace to an unresolved V gene, and the reason for the others is unknown. V, J and clone size derive from that table, while D and trimming were established from the DNA sequence. Present in this sample are about 210,000 clones, 88% of which were seen just once. About 1.7% of the sample rests with the top ten.

Results the study describes overall, beyond this receptor: How much clinical and demographic metadata was included differed by source and by participant, and the metadata was provided uncurated.

The receptor was isolated from a man aged 70-80 years with acute or convalescent COVID-19. The sample was peripheral blood. The chain joins TRBV27 to TRBJ1-1, and TRBD1 may be the D gene, going by 5 matching bases. The DNA sequence reads TGTGCCAGCAGTGTAAGGGGTGGGTTGAACACTGAAGCTTTCTTT. This gives the protein CASSVRGGLNTEAFF.